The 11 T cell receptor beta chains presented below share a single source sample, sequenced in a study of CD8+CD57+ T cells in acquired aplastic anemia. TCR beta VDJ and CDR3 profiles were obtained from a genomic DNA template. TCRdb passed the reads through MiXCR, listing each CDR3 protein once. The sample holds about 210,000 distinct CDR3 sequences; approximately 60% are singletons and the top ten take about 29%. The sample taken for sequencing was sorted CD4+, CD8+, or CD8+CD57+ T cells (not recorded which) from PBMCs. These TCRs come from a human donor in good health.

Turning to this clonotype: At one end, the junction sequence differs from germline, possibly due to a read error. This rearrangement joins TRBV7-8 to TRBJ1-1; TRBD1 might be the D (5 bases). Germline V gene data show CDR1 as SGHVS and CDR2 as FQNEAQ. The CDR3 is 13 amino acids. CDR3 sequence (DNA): TGTGACAGCAGCCTTACGGGGGGGACTGAAGCTTTCTTT. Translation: CDSSLTGGTEAFF.

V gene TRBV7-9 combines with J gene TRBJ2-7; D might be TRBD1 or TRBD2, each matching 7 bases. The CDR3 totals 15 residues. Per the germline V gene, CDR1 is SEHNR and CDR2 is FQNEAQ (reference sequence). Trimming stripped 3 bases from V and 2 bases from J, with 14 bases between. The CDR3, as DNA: TGTGCCAGCAGCTTTGGGGGGGGACAGACCTACGAGCAGTACTTC. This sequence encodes CASSFGGGQTYEQYF.

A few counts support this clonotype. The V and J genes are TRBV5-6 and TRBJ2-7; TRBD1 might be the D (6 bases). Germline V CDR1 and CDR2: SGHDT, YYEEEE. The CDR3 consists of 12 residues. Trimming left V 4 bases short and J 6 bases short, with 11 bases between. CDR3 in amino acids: CASSPTGSEQYF. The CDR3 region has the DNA TGTGCCAGCAGCCCGACAGGTAGCGAGCAGTACTTC.

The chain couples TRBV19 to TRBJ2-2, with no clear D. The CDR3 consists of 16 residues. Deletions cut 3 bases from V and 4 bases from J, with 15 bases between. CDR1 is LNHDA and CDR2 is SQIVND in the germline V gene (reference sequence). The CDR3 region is CASSIAVKVRTGELFF. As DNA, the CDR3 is TGTGCCAGTAGTATTGCGGTCAAGGTGCGCACCGGGGAGCTGTTTTTT.

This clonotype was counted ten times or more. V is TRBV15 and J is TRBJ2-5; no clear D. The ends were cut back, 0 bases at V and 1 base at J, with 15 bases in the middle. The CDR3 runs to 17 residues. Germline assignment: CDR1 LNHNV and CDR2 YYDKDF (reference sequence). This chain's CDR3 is CATSRDDGSGPQETQYF. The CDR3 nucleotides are TGTGCCACCAGCAGAGATGACGGCTCTGGCCCCCAAGAGACCCAGTACTTC. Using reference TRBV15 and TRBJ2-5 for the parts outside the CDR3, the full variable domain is DAMVIQNPRYQVTQFGKPVTLSCSQTLNHNVMYWYQQKSSQAPKLLFHYYDKDFNNEADTPDNFQSRRPNTSFCFLDIRSPGLGDTAMYLCATSRDDGSGPQETQYFGPGTRLLVL.

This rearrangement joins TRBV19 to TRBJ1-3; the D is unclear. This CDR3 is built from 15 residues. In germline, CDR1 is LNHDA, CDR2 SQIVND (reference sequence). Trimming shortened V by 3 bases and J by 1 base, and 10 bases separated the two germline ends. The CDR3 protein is CASSIGQLSGNTIYF. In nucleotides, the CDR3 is TGTGCCAGTAGTATTGGGCAGCTATCTGGAAACACCATATATTTT. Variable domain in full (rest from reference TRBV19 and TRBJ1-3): DGGITQSPKYLFRKEGQNVTLSCEQNLNHDAMYWYRQDPGQGLRLIYYSQIVNDFQKGDIAEGYSVSREKKESFPLTVTSAQKNPTAFYLCASSIGQLSGNTIYFGEGSWLTVV.

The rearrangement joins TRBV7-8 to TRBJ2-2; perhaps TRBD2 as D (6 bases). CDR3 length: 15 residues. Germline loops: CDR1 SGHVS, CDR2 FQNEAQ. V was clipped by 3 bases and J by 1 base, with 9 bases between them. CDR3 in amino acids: CASSFLAVNTGELFF. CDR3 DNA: TGTGCCAGCAGCTTCTTAGCGGTGAACACCGGGGAGCTGTTTTTT.

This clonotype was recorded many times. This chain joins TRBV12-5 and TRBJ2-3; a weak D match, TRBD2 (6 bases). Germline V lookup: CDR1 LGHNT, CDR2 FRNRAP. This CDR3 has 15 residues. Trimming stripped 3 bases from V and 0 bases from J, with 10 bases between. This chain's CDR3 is CASGLSGTSTDTQYF. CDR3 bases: TGTGCTAGTGGTTTAAGTGGGACTAGCACAGATACGCAGTATTTT.

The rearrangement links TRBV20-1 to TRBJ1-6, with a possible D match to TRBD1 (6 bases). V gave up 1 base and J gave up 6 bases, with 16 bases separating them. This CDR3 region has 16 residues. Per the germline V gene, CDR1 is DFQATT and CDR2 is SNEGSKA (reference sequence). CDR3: CSARVGWGGLNSPLHF. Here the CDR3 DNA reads TGCAGTGCTAGAGTGGGTTGGGGGGGCCTTAATTCACCCCTCCACTTT.

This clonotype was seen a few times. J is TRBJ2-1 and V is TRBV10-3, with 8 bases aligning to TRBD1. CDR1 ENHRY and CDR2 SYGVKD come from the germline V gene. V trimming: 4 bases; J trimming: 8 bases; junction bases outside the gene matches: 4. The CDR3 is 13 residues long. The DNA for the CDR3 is TGTGCCATCAGTGGGACAGGGAACGATGAGCAGTTCTTC. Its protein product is CAISGTGNDEQFF.

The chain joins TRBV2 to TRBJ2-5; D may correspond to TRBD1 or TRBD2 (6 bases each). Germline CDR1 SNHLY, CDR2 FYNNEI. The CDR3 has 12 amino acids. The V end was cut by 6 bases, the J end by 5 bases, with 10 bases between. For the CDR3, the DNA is TGTGCCAGCAGGGGGGGCGGGGAGACCCAGTACTTC. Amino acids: CASRGGGETQYF.